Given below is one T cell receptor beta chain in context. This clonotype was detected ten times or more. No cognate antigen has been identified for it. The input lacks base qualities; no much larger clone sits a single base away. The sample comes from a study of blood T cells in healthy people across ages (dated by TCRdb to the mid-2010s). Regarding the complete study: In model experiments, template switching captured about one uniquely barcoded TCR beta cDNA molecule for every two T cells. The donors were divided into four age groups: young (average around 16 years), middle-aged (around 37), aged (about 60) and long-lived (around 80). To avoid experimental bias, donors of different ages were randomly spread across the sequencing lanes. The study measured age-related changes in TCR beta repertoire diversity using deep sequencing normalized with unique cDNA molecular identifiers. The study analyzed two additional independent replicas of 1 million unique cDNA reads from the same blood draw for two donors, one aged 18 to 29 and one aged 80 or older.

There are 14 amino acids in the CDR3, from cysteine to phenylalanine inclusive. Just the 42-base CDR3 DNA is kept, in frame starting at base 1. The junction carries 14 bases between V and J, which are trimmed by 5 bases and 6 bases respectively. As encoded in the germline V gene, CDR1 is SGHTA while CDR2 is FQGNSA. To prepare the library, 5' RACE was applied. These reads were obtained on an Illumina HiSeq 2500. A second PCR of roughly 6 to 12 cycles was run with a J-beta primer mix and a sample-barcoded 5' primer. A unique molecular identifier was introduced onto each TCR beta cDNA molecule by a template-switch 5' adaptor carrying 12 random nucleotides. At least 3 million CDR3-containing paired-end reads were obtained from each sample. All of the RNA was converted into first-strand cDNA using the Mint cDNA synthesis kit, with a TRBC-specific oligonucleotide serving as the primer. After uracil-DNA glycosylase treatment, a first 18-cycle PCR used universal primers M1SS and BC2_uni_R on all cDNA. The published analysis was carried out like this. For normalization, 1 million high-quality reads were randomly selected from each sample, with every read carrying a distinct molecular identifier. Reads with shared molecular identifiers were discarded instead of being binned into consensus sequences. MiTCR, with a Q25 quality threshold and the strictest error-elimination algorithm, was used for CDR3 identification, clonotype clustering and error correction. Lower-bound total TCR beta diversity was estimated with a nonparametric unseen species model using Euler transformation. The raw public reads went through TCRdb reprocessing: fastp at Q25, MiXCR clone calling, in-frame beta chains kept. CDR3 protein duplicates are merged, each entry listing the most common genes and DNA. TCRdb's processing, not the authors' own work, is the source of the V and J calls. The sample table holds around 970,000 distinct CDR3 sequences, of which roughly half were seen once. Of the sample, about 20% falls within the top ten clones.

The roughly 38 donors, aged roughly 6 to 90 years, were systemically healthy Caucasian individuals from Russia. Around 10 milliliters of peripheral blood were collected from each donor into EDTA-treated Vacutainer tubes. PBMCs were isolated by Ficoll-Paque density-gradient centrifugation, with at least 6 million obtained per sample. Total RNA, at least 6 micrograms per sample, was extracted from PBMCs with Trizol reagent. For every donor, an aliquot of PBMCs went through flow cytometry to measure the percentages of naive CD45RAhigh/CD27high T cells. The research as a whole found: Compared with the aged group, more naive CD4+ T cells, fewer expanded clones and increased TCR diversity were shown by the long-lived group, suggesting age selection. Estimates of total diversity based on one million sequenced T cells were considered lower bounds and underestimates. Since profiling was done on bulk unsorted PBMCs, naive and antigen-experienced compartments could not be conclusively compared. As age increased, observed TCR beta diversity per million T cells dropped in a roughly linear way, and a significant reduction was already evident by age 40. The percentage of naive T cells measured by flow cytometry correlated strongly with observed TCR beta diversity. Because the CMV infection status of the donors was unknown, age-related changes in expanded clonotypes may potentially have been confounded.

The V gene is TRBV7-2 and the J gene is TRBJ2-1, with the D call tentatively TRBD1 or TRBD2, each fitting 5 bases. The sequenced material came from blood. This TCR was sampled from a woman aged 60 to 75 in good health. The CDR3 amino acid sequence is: CASSPRRDLNEQFF. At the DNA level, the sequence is TGTGCCAGCAGCCCCCGACGGGACCTCAATGAGCAGTTCTTC.